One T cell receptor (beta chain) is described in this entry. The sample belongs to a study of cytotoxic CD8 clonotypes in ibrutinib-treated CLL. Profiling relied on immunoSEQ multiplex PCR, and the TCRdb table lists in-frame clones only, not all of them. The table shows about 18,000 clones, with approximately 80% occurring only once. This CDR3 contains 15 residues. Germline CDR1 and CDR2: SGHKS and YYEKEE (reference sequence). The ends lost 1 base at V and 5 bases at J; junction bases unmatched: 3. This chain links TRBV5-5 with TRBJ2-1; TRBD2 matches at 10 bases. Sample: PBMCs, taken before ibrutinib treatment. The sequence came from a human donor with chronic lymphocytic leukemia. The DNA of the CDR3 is TGTGCCAGCAGCTTGACTAGCGGGACCCACAATGAGCAGTTCTTC. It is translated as CASSLTSGTHNEQFF. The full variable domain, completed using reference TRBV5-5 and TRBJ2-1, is DAGVTQSPTHLIKTRGQQVTLRCSPISGHKSVSWYQQVLGQGPQFIFQYYEKEERGRGNFPDRFSARQFPNYSSELNVNALLLGDSALYLCASSLTSGTHNEQFFGPGTRLTVL.